This is a list of T cell receptor beta chains from one sample in a study of T-cell memory formation after mild COVID-19. TCRdb used MiXCR to reprocess the 5' RACE reads, holding one entry per CDR3 protein. This table has 300,000 to 350,000 distinct CDR3 sequences, 14% appearing once. The sequencing sample was made of PBMCs or a T cell subset sorted from them (not recorded which). The receptors derive from a man younger than 35 who had mild COVID-19 (a few samples of this study predate the infection). Cell type and time point are not known. The CDR3 runs from the conserved cysteine through the conserved F or W. A D gene is named only where the DNA matches it firmly. Rows may omit the clone size; those that give it use once, few, many or a size class.

>TRBJ2-5|TRBV28|-|-
CASSSGGLEETQYF
TGTGCCAGCAGCTCTGGGGGGTTAGAAGAGACCCAGTACTTC
>TRBJ2-1|TRBV6-2/TRBV6-3|-|many
CASSYTTDHPRQFF
TGTGCCAGCAGTTATACAACGGATCACCCTCGGCAGTTCTTC
>TRBJ2-3|TRBV27|TRBD1|-
CASSPGTGATDTQYF
TGTGCCAGCAGCCCCGGGACAGGGGCGACAGATACGCAGTATTTT
>TRBJ2-7|TRBV18|-|few
CASSPAGPRIEQYF
TGTGCCAGCTCACCGGCCGGGCCTAGGATCGAGCAGTACTTC
>TRBJ2-5|TRBV5-1|TRBD2|many
CASSWTSGGSGGETQYF
TGCGCCAGCAGCTGGACTAGCGGGGGGTCAGGAGGGGAGACCCAGTACTTC
>TRBJ2-1|TRBV5-1|-|many
CASRPGEGWFHEQFF
TGCGCCAGCCGACCAGGGGAAGGGTGGTTCCATGAGCAGTTCTTC
>TRBJ2-7|TRBV12-3/TRBV12-4|-|-
CASSPPPTGTSYEQYF
TGTGCCAGCAGTCCACCCCCGACCGGGACCTCCTACGAGCAGTACTTC
>TRBJ2-3|TRBV6-6|-|-
CASSYGQSTDTQYF
TGTGCCAGCAGCTATGGACAGTCCACAGATACGCAGTATTTT
>TRBJ1-6|TRBV30|-|-
CAVDYRARRMTAPLHF
TGTGCCGTCGATTATAGGGCCAGGCGCATGACGGCACCCCTCCACTTT
>TRBJ2-2|TRBV4-3|-|many
CASSQENPSLVAGELFF
TGCGCCAGCAGCCAAGAAAATCCGTCCCTGGTCGCCGGGGAGCTGTTTTTT
>TRBJ2-1|TRBV5-1|-|many
CASSLGTAYNEQFF
TGCGCCAGCAGCTTGGGGACAGCATACAATGAGCAGTTCTTC
>TRBJ2-7|TRBV6-1|-|few
CASSEDHRQGIYEQYF
TGTGCCAGCAGTGAAGATCATCGGCAGGGAATCTACGAGCAGTACTTC
>TRBJ1-1|TRBV6-2/TRBV6-3|-|few
CASSDFLNTEAFF
TGTGCCAGCTCCGATTTCCTGAACACTGAAGCTTTCTTT
>TRBJ2-7|TRBV6-2/TRBV6-3|-|-
CASSYSTLVNEQYF
TGTGCCAGCAGTTACTCGACCCTAGTAAACGAGCAGTACTTC
>TRBJ2-3|TRBV20-1|TRBD2|-
CSARPLAGVGVDTQYF
TGCAGTGCTAGACCGCTAGCGGGGGTGGGGGTAGATACGCAGTATTTT
>TRBJ2-2|TRBV5-1|TRBD2|few
CASSMSSGAINTGELFF
TGCGCCAGCAGCATGTCTAGCGGGGCGATAAACACCGGGGAGCTGTTTTTT
>TRBJ2-1|TRBV12-3/TRBV12-4|TRBD2|-
CASRINLAGGANEQFF
TGTGCCAGCAGGATCAACCTAGCGGGGGGCGCCAATGAGCAGTTCTTC